A single T cell receptor beta chain is shown here with its context. V gave up 0 bases and J gave up 6 bases, with 21 bases separating them. Germline lookup yields CDR1 LNHNV and CDR2 YYDKDF (reference sequence). The CDR3 sequence is 18 residues long. Splitting of each subset's genomic DNA was done evenly across several immunoSEQ plates. Some clones are missing from TCRdb's copy, which holds only in-frame ones; the method was immunoSEQ multiplex PCR. The sample lists some 1,100,000 clones, more than 75% occurring once. This sample is part of a study of shared clonotypes between healthy human individuals.

This chain uses TRBV15 with TRBJ2-4, with D possibly matching TRBD1 (5 bases). This TCR was sampled from a man between 18 and 35 years old in good health. Some clones in this sample may be carry-over from other donors' samples. Material for sequencing was memory CD4+ T cells from PBMCs. Stated subset: CD45RA-negative fraction. The CDR3 loop reads CATSRDLWQGPLGNIQYF. CDR3 DNA sequence: TGTGCCACCAGCAGAGATCTTTGGCAGGGCCCCCTCGGAAACATTCAGTACTTC.